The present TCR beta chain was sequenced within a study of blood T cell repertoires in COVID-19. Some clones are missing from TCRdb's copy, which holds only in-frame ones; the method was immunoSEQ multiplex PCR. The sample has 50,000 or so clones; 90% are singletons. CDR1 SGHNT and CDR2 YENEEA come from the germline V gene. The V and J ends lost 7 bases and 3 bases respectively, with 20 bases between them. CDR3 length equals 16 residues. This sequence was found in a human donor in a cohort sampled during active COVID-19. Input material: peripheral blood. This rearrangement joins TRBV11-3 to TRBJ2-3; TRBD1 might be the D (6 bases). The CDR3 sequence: CASTLTTWGQTDTQYF. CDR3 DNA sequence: TGTGCCAGCACCTTGACTACGTGGGGGCAGACAGATACGCAGTATTTT.